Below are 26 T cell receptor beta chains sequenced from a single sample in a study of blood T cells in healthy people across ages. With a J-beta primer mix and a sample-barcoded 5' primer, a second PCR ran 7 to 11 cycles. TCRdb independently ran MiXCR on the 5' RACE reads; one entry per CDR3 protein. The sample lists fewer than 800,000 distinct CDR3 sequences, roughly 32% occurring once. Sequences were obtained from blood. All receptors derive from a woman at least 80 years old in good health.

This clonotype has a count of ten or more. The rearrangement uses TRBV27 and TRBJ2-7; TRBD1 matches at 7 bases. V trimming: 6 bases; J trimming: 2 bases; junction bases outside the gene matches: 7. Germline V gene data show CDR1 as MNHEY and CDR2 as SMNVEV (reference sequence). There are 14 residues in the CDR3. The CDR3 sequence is CASRVGQLAYEQYF. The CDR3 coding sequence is TGTGCCAGCAGGGTGGGACAGCTAGCCTACGAGCAGTACTTC.

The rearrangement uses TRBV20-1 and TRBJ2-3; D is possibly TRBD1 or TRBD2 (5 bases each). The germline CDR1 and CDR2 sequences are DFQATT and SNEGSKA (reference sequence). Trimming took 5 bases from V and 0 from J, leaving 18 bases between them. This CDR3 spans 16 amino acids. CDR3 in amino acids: CSALTPGTPSTDTQYF. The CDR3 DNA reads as TGCAGTGCTCTAACGCCCGGGACGCCAAGCACAGATACGCAGTATTTT.

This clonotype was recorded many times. The CDR3 sequence is CASSLSYRTYNEQFF. In nucleotides, the CDR3 is TGTGCCAGCAGCTTATCCTACAGGACGTACAATGAGCAGTTCTTC. The rearrangement uses TRBV7-8 and TRBJ2-1; D might be TRBD1 (5 bases). CDR1 is SGHVS, CDR2 FQNEAQ, per germline. V shed 2 bases and J shed 4 bases, with 12 bases lying between them. This CDR3 contains 15 residues.

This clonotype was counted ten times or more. CDR3 amino acids: CAWTRTAYGYTF. In DNA form, the CDR3 reads TGTGCCTGGACACGGACAGCCTATGGCTACACCTTC. The rearrangement links TRBV30 to TRBJ1-2; a weak D match, TRBD1 (6 bases). Trimming removed 4 bases at V and 4 bases at J, with 10 bases between. The CDR3 loop spans 12 amino acids. The V gene's germline CDR1 is GTSNPN and CDR2 SVGIG (reference sequence).

CDR3 in amino acids: CAISEVREPYIGYF. The CDR3 nucleotides read TGTGCCATCAGTGAAGTAAGGGAGCCCTACATTGGGTACTTC. The rearrangement links TRBV7-3 to TRBJ2-7; weak D call: TRBD2 (5 bases). The CDR3 consists of 14 residues. Germline CDR1 and CDR2: SGHTA and FQGTGA. Trimming left V 10 bases short and J 12 bases short, with 28 bases between.

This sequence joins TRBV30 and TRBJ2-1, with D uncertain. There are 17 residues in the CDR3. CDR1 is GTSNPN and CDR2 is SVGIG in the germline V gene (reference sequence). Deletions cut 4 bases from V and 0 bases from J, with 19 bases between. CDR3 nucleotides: TGTGCCTGGATATTAGATAACGGGCTCAGCTCCTACAATGAGCAGTTCTTC. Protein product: CAWILDNGLSSYNEQFF.

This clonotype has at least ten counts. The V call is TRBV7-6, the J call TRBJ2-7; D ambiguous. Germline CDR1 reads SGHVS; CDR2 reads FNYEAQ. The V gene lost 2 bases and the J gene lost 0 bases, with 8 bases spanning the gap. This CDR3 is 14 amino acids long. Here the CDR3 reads CASSLRSFSYEQYF. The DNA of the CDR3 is TGTGCCAGCAGCTTAAGGTCTTTCTCCTACGAGCAGTACTTC.

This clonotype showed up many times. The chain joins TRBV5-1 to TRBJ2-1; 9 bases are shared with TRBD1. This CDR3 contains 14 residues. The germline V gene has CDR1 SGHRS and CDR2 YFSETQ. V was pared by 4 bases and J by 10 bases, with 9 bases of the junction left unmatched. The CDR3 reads CASSREGQGWEQFF. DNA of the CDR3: TGCGCCAGCAGCCGCGAGGGACAGGGATGGGAGCAGTTCTTC.

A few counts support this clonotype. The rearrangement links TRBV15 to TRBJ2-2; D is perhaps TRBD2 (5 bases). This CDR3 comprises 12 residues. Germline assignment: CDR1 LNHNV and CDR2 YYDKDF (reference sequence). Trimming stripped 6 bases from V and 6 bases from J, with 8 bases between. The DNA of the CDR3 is TGTGCCACCAGAGCGGATCCCGGGGAGCTGTTTTTT. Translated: CATRADPGELFF. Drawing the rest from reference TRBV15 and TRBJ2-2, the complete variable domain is DAMVIQNPRYQVTQFGKPVTLSCSQTLNHNVMYWYQQKSSQAPKLLFHYYDKDFNNEADTPDNFQSRRPNTSFCFLDIRSPGLGDTAMYLCATRADPGELFFGEGSRLTVL.

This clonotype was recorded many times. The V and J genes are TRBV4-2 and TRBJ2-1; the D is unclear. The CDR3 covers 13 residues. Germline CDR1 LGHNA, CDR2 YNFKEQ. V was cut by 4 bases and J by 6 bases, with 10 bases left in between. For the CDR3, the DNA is TGTGCCAGCAGCCCCAACCCCGGCAATGAGCAGTTCTTC. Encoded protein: CASSPNPGNEQFF.

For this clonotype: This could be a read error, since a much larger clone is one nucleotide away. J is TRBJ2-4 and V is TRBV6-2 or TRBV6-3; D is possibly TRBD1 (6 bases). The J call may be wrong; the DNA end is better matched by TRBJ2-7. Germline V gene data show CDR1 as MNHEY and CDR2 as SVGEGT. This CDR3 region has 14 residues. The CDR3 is CASSDETGTYEQYF. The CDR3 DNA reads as TGTGCCAGCAGTGACGAGACAGGAACCTACGAGCAGTACTTC.

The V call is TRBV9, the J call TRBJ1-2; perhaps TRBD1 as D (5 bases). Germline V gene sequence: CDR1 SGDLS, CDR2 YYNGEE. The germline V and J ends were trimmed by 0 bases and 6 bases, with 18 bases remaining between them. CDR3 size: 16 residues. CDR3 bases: TGTGCCAGCAGCGTAGATGCGATGGGGGGTTTGGATGGCTACACCTTC. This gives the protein CASSVDAMGGLDGYTF.

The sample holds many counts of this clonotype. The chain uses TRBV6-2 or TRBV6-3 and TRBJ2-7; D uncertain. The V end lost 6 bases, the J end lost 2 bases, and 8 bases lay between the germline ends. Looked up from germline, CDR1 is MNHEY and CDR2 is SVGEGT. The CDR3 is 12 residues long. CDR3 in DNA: TGTGCCAGCAGAACCCCAACCTACGAGCAGTACTTC. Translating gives CASRTPTYEQYF.

CDR3 residues: CAWNVGGMSNQPQHF. The CDR3 DNA sequence: TGTGCCTGGAATGTAGGGGGTATGAGCAATCAGCCCCAGCATTTT. The chain couples TRBV30 to TRBJ1-5; TRBD1 is a possible D gene (6 bases). Trimming took 4 bases from V and 1 from J, leaving 14 bases between them. This CDR3 comprises 15 residues. Germline CDR1 GTSNPN, CDR2 SVGIG (reference sequence).

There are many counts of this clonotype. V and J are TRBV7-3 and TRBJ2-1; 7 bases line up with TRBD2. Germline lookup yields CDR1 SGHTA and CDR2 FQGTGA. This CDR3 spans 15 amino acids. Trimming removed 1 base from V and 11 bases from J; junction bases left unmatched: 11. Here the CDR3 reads CASSLIGMAGEKQFF. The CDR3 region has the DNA TGTGCCAGCAGCTTAATAGGTATGGCGGGGGAAAAGCAGTTCTTC.

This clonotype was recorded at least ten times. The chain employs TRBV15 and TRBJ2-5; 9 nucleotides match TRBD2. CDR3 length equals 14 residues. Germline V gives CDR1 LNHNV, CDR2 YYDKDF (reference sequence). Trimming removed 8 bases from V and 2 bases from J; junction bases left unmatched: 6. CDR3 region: CATAGGRGQETQYF. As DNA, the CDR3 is TGTGCCACCGCGGGGGGGCGGGGGCAAGAGACCCAGTACTTC.

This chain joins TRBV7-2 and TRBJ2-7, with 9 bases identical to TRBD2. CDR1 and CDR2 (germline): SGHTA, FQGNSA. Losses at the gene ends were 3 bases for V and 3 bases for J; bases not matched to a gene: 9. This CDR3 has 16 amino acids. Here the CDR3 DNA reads TGTGCCAGCAGCTTCAACCCGACTAGCGGTCTCTACGAGCAGTACTTC. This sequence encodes CASSFNPTSGLYEQYF. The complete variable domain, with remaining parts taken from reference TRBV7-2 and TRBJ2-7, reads GAGVSQSPSNKVTEKGKDVELRCDPISGHTALYWYRQSLGQGLEFLIYFQGNSAPDKSGLPSDRFSAERTGGSVSTLTIQRTQQEDSAVYLCASSFNPTSGLYEQYFGPGTRLTVT.

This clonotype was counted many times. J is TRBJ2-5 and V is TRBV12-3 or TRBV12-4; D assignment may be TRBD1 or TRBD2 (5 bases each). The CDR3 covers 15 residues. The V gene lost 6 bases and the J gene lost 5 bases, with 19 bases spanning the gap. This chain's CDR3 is CASRLGAGMTETQYF. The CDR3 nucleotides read TGTGCCAGCAGACTAGGTGCAGGGATGACGGAGACCCAGTACTTC.

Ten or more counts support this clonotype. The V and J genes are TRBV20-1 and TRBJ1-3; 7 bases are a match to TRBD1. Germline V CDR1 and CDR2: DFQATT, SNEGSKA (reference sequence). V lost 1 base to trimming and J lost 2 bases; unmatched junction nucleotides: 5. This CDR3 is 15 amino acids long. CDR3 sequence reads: CSARVRTGAGNTIYF. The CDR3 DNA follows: TGCAGTGCTAGAGTCCGTACAGGGGCTGGAAACACCATATATTTT.

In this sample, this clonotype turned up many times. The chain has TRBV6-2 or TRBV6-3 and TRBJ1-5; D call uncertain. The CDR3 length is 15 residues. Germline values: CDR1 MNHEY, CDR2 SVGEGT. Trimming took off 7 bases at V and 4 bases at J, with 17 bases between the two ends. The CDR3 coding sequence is TGTGCCAGCAACAACCGGGTTGGTGTTAATCAGCCCCAGCATTTT. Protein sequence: CASNNRVGVNQPQHF.

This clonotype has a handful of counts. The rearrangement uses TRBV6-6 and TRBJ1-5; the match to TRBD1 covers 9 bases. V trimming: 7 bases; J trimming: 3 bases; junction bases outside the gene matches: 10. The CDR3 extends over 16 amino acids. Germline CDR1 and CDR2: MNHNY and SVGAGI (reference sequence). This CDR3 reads CASTQPGTGINQPQHF. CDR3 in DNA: TGTGCCAGCACTCAGCCCGGGACAGGGATCAATCAGCCCCAGCATTTT.

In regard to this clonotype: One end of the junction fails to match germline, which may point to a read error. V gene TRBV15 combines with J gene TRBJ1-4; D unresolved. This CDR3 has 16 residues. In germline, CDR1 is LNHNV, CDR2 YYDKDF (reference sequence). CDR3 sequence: CATSRDQQTTNERLFF. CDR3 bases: TGTGCCACCAGCAGAGATCAACAGACAACTAATGAAAGACTGTTTTTT.

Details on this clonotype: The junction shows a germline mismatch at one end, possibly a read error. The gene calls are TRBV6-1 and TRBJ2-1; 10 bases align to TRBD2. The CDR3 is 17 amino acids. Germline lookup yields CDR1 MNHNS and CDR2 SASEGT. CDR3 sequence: CVSSSLSGGASYNEQFF. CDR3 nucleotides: TGTGTCAGCTCCTCCTTGAGCGGGGGGGCCTCCTACAATGAGCAGTTCTTC.

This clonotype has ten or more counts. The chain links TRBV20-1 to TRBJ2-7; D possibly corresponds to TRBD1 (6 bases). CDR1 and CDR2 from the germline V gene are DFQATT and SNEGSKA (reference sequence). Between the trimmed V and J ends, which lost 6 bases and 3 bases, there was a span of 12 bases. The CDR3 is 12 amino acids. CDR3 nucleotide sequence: TGCAGTGCGCCAAGGGGGTACTACGAGCAGTACTTC. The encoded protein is CSAPRGYYEQYF.

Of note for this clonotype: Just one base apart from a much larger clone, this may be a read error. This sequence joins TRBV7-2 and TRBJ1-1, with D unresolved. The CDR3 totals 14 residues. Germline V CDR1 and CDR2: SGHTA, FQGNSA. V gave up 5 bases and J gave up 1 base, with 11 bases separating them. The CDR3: CASSGRTRNTEAFF. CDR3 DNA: TGTGCCAGCAGCGGCAGGACGAGGAACACTGAAGCTTTCTTT. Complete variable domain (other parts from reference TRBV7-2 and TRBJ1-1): GAGVSQSPSNKVTEKGKDVELRCDPISGHTALYWYRQSLGQGLEFLIYFQGNSAPDKSGLPSDRFSAERTGGSVSTLTIQRTQQEDSAVYLCASSGRTRNTEAFFGQGTRLTVV.

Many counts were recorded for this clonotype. The CDR3, as DNA: TGTGCCAGCGGCGCAGGGGATGAAAAACTGTTTTTT. Residues: CASGAGDEKLFF. The V call is TRBV7-9, the J call TRBJ1-4, with D possibly matching TRBD1 (6 bases). This CDR3 is built from 12 residues. Looked up from germline, CDR1 is SEHNR and CDR2 is FQNEAQ (reference sequence). V was shortened by 8 bases and J by 6 bases, with 10 bases between the two germline ends.